These 14 T cell receptor beta chains were all obtained from the same sample, sequenced in a study of vaccination and CD4 T cells after COVID-19. The Oncomine TCR Beta short-read assay generated sequence data from the DNA of cultured CD4+ T cells. In TCRdb, the PCR reads were re-called with MiXCR into one record per CDR3 protein. The repertoire holds about 19,000 distinct CDR3 sequences, with approximately 70% as singletons. Treatment denoted: roughly ten-day PBMC culture with coronavirus spike peptide pools or control peptides (ViraFEST assay). No antigens are known for them. Material for sequencing was CD4+ T cells from blood, cultured in vitro. The source is a human donor who had recovered from COVID-19.

As concerns this clonotype: One end of the junction does not line up with germline, which may come from a read error. This rearrangement joins TRBV24-1 to TRBJ2-1, with 11 bases aligning to TRBD2. The CDR3 runs to 15 residues. CDR1 and CDR2 (germline): KGHDR, SFDVKD. CDR3 sequence: CASSLIAGGWGEQFF. The CDR3 DNA is TGTGCCAGCAGTTTAATAGCGGGAGGGTGGGGTGAGCAGTTCTTC.

The chain has TRBV7-9 and TRBJ1-6; D is uncertain. CDR3 size: 19 residues. Germline V gene lookup returns CDR1 SEHNR and CDR2 FQNEAQ (reference sequence). V was pared by 0 bases and J by 10 bases, with 25 bases between. The CDR3 region has the DNA TGTGCCAGCAGCTTAGCGCGAATAAGGTGGCAGGAGGGAGGATCACCCCTCCACTTT. It codes for CASSLARIRWQEGGSPLHF.

V usage is TRBV21-1 and J usage is TRBJ2-7. TRBV21-1 is classified as a pseudogene. The CDR3 totals 15 residues. CDR3 DNA sequence: TGTGCCAGCAGCAAAGAGGCACAGATCTCCTACGAGCAGTACTTC. Translating it yields CASSKEAQISYEQYF.

The rearrangement joins TRBV7-9 to TRBJ2-2; D may be TRBD2 (5 bases). V lost 5 bases, J lost 10 bases, and 20 bases lay in between. The length of the CDR3 is 15 residues. Germline V gene lookup returns CDR1 SEHNR and CDR2 FQNEAQ (reference sequence). The DNA for the CDR3 is TGTGCCAGCAGCCCGAGACTGTCGGGGAGCGAGGAGCTGTTTTTT. Encoded protein: CASSPRLSGSEELFF.

The V and J genes are TRBV24-1 and TRBJ2-7; weak D call: TRBD1 (5 bases). Trimming took 4 bases from V and 5 from J, leaving 8 bases between them. The CDR3 consists of 12 residues. Germline CDR1 reads KGHDR; CDR2 reads SFDVKD. DNA for the CDR3: TGTGCCACCAGTGACAGGGTGGACGAGCAGTACTTC. The encoded protein is CATSDRVDEQYF.

A few counts support this clonotype. The rearrangement uses TRBV20-1 and TRBJ1-2, with D maybe TRBD1 (5 bases). CDR3 length equals 10 residues. The germline CDR1 and CDR2 sequences are DFQATT and SNEGSKA (reference sequence). V was cut by 6 bases and J by 6 bases, with 8 bases left in between. CDR3 loop: CSAGGDGYTF. CDR3 bases: TGCAGTGCCGGGGGGGATGGCTACACCTTC.

A remark on this clonotype: Compared with germline, one end of the junction differs, possibly owing to a read error. The chain employs TRBV6-5 and TRBJ1-2, with 7 bases that match TRBD1. Looked up from germline, CDR1 is MNHEY and CDR2 is SVGAGI. The CDR3 totals 11 residues. The CDR3, as DNA: TGTGCCAGCAGTTACTTTGGGACAGCGAACTTC. It yields the protein CASSYFGTANF.

The CDR3 sequence: CASTIRGDRGKGYTF. The CDR3 DNA reads as TGTGCCAGTACCATTCGTGGGGACAGGGGGAAAGGCTACACCTTC. This sequence joins TRBV19 and TRBJ1-2, with 11 bases fitting TRBD1. CDR3 size: 15 residues. The germline V gene encodes CDR1 LNHDA and CDR2 SQIVND (reference sequence). V shed 7 bases and J 8 bases; nucleotides not matched to a gene: 12. Drawing the rest from reference TRBV19 and TRBJ1-2, the complete variable domain is DGGITQSPKYLFRKEGQNVTLSCEQNLNHDAMYWYRQDPGQGLRLIYYSQIVNDFQKGDIAEGYSVSREKKESFPLTVTSAQKNPTAFYLCASTIRGDRGKGYTFGSGTRLTVV.

The chain has TRBV7-2 and TRBJ1-5, with 9 bases fitting TRBD1. This CDR3 is 13 amino acids long. The V segment lost 5 bases and the J segment 4 bases; nucleotides outside the gene matches: 0. The germline CDR1 and CDR2 sequences are SGHTA and FQGNSA. CDR3 loop: CASSGQGNQPQHF. The CDR3 DNA is TGTGCCAGCAGCGGACAGGGGAATCAGCCCCAGCATTTT.

The rearrangement links TRBV20-1 to TRBJ1-5; TRBD1 might be the D (5 bases). The CDR3 runs to 14 residues. Germline assignment: CDR1 DFQATT and CDR2 SNEGSKA (reference sequence). Trimming shortened V by 7 bases and J by 5 bases, and 18 bases separated the two germline ends. CDR3 protein: CSGSTGTQYQPQHF. In DNA form, the CDR3 reads TGCAGTGGATCCACCGGGACTCAGTATCAGCCCCAGCATTTT.

The gene calls are TRBV9 and TRBJ2-7; D call uncertain. The CDR3 spans 13 residues. CDR1 and CDR2 (germline): SGDLS, YYNGEE. Between the trimmed V and J ends, which lost 0 bases and 6 bases, there was a span of 10 bases. CDR3 sequence (DNA): TGTGCCAGCAGCGTAGATGGGTTCCGCGAGCAGTACTTC. Protein: CASSVDGFREQYF.

The V call is TRBV6-2 or TRBV6-3, the J call TRBJ2-3; 11 nucleotides align to TRBD2. This CDR3 is 16 amino acids long. Germline V gene data show CDR1 as MNHEY and CDR2 as SVGEGT. V trimming: 2 bases; J trimming: 6 bases; junction bases outside the gene matches: 7. CDR3 sequence: CASSYELAGVQDTQYF. Here the CDR3 DNA reads TGTGCCAGCAGTTACGAACTAGCGGGAGTTCAGGATACGCAGTATTTT.

The rearrangement links TRBV28 to TRBJ1-2; no definite D call. V gave up 8 bases and J gave up 0 bases, with 16 bases separating them. In germline, CDR1 is MDHEN, CDR2 SYDVKM. CDR3 length: 15 residues. This chain's CDR3 is CASLNRAGANYGYTF. The CDR3 DNA reads as TGTGCCAGCCTTAATAGGGCAGGCGCTAACTATGGCTACACCTTC.

The V call is TRBV12-3 or TRBV12-4, the J call TRBJ1-1, with TRBD1 identical over 8 bases. This CDR3 comprises 15 residues. Trimming removed 4 bases from V and 7 bases from J; junction bases left unmatched: 11. Here the CDR3 reads CASSSYPGTGDEAFF. The DNA for the CDR3 is TGTGCCAGCAGTTCTTACCCCGGGACAGGTGATGAAGCTTTCTTT.